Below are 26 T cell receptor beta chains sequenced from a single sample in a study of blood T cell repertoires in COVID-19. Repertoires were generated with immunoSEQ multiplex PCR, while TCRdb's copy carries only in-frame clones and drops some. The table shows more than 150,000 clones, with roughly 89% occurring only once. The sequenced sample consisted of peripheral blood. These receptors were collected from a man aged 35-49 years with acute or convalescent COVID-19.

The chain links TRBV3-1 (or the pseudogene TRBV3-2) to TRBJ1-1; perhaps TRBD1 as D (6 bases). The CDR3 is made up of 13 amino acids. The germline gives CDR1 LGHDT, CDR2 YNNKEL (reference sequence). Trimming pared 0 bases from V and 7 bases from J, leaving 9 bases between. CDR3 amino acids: CASSQDLQGEAFF. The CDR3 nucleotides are TGTGCCAGCAGCCAAGATCTACAGGGTGAAGCTTTCTTT.

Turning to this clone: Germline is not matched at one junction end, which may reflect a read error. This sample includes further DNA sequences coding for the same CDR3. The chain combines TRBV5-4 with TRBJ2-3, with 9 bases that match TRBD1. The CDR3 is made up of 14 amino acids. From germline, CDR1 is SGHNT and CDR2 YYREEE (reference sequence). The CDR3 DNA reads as TGTGCCAGCAGCCAGGACAGGGGCACAGATACGCAATATTTT. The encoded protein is CASSQDRGTDTQYF.

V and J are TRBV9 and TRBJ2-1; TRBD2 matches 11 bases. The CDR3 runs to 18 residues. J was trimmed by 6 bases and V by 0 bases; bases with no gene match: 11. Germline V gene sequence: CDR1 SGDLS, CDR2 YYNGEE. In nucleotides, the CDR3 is TGTGCCAGCAGCGTAGCTACCAAGGCTAGCGGGGGGACCAATGAGCAGTTCTTC. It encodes CASSVATKASGGTNEQFF.

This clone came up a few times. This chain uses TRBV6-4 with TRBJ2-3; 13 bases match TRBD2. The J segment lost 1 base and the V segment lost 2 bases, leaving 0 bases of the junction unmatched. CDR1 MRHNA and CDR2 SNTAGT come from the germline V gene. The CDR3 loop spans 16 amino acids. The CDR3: CASSDGTSGGTDTQYF. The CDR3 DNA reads TGTGCCAGCAGTGACGGGACTAGCGGGGGCACAGATACGCAGTATTTT.

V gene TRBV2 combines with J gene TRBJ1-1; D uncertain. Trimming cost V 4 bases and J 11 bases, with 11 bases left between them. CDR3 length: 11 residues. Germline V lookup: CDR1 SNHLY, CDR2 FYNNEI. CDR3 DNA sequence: TGTGCCAGCAGTGTTGGAGGGTTGGCTTTCTTT. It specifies CASSVGGLAFF.

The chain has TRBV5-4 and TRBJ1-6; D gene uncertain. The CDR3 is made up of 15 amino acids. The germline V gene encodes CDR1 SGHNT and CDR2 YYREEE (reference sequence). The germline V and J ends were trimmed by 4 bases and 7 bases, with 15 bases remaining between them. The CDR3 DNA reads TGTGCCAGCAGCGTCCAGGTGTCCCCCAATTCACCCCTCCACTTT. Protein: CASSVQVSPNSPLHF.

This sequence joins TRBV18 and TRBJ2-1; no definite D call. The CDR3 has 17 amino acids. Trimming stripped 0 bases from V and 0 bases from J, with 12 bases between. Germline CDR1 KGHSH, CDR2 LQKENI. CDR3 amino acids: CASSPPIPGSSYNEQFF. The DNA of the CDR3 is TGTGCCAGCTCACCACCGATTCCCGGTAGCTCCTACAATGAGCAGTTCTTC.

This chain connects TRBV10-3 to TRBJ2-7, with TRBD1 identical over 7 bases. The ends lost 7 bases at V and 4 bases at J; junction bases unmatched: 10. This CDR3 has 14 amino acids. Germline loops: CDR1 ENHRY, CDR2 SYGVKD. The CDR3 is CAITTGAPRYEQYF. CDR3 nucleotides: TGTGCCATCACTACAGGGGCCCCAAGATACGAGCAGTACTTC.

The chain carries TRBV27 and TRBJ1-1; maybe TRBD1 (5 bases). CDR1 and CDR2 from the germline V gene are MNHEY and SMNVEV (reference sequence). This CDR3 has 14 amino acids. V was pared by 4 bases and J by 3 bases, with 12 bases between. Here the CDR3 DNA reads TGTGCCAGCAGTTCGGGGGAATGGGACACTGAAGCTTTCTTT. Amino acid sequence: CASSSGEWDTEAFF.

The CDR3 is CASSQTSVEETQYF. In DNA form, the CDR3 reads TGTGCCAGCAGCCAAACTAGCGTTGAAGAGACCCAGTACTTC. The V call is TRBV3-1 (or the pseudogene TRBV3-2), the J call TRBJ2-5; 7 bases fit TRBD2. V gave up 2 bases and J gave up 3 bases; unmatched junction bases: 3. Germline assignment: CDR1 LGHDT and CDR2 YNNKEL (reference sequence). This CDR3 spans 14 amino acids.

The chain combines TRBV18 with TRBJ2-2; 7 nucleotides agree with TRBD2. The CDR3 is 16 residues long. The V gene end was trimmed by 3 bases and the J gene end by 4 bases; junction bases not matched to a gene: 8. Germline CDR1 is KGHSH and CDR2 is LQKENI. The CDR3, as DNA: TGTGCCAGCTCACCTCCGGAAACGGGGGGCACCGGGGAGCTGTTTTTT. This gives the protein CASSPPETGGTGELFF.

CDR3 nucleotide sequence: TGTGCCAGCAGCCACCTGGCGGGGCCCTATAGCACAGATACGCAGTATTTT. It codes for CASSHLAGPYSTDTQYF. The rearrangement uses TRBV3-1 (or the pseudogene TRBV3-2) and TRBJ2-3; maybe TRBD2 (6 bases). The CDR3 consists of 17 residues. V lost 3 bases to trimming and J lost 0 bases, with 16 bases between them. The germline V gene has CDR1 LGHDT and CDR2 YNNKEL (reference sequence).

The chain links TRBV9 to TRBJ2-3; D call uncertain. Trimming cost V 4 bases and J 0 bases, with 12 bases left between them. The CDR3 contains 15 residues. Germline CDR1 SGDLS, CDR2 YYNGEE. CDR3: CASSPHSRSTDTQYF. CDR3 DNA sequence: TGTGCCAGCAGCCCTCACTCCCGAAGCACAGATACGCAGTATTTT.

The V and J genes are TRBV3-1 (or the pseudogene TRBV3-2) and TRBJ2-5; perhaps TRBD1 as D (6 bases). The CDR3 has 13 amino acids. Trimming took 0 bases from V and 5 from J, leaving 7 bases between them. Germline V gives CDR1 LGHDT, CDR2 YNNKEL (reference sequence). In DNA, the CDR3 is TGTGCCAGCAGCCAAGATAGGGGGGAGACCCAGTACTTC. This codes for CASSQDRGETQYF.

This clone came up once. The CDR3 DNA reads TGTGCCTGGATACTAGCGGGGGGGACCGGGGAGCTGTTTTTT. This gives the protein CAWILAGGTGELFF. The V gene is TRBV30, the J gene TRBJ2-2; 13 nucleotides align to TRBD2. Germline assignment: CDR1 GTSNPN and CDR2 SVGIG (reference sequence). The V gene end was trimmed by 4 bases and the J gene end by 5 bases; junction bases not matched to a gene: 1. This CDR3 spans 14 amino acids.

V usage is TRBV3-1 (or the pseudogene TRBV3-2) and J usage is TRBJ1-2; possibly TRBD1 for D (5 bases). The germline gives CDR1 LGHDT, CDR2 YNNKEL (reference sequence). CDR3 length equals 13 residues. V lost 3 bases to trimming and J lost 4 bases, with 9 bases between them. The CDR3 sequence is CASSQATVYGYTF. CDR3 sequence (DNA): TGTGCCAGCAGCCAGGCGACAGTCTATGGCTACACCTTC.

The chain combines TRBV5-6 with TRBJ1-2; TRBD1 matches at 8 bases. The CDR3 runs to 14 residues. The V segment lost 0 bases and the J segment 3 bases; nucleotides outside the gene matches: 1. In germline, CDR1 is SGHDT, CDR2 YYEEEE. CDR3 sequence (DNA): TGTGCCAGCAGCTTGGTACAGGGGGACTATGGCTACACCTTC. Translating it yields CASSLVQGDYGYTF.

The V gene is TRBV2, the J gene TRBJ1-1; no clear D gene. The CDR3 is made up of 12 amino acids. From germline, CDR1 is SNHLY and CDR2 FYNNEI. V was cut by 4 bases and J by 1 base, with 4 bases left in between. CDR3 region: CASSAQNTEAFF. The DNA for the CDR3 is TGTGCCAGCAGTGCACAGAACACTGAAGCTTTCTTT.

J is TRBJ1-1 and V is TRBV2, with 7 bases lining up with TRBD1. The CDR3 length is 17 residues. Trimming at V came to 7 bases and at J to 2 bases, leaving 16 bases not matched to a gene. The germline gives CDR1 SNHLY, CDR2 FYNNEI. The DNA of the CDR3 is TGTGCCAGCACCTTCAACCCGGACAGGCGGTCTAACACTGAAGCTTTCTTT. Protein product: CASTFNPDRRSNTEAFF.

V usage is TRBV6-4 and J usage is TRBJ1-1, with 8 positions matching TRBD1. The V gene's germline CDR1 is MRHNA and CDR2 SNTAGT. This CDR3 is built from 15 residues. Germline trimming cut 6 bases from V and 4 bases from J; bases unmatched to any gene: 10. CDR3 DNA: TGTGCCAGCAGGGGGGTTGTGGACAGGGCCACTGAAGCTTTCTTT. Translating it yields CASRGVVDRATEAFF.

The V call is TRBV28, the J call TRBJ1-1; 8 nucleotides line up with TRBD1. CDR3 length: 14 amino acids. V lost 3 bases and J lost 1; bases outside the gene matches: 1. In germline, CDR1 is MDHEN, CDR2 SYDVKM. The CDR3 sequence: CASSLGQANTEAFF. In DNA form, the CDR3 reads TGTGCCAGCAGTTTGGGACAGGCGAACACTGAAGCTTTCTTT.

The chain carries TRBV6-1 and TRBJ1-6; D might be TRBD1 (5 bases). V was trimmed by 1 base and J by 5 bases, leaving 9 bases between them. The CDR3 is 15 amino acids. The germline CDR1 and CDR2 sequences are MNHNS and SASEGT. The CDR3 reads CASSEGVGHNSPLHF. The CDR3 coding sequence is TGTGCCAGCAGTGAAGGTGTGGGGCATAATTCACCCCTCCACTTT.

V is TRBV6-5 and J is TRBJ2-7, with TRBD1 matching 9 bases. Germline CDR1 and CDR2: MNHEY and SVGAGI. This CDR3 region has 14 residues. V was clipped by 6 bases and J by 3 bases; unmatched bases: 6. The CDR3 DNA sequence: TGTGCCAGCAGCCGAACAGGGGGCGGCTACGAGCAGTACTTC. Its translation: CASSRTGGGYEQYF.

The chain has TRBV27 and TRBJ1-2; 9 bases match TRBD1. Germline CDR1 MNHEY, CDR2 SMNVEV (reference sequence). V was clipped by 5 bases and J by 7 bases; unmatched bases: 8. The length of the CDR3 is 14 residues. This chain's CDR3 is CASSPSGQGSGYTF. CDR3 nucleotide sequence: TGTGCCAGCAGTCCGTCGGGACAGGGCTCTGGCTACACCTTC.

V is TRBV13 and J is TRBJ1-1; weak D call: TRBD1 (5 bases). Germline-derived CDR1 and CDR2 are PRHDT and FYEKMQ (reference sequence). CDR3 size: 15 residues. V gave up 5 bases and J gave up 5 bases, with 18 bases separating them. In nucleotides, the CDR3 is TGTGCCAGCAGCGCGGGGACCATACGGCAGACTGAAGCTTTCTTT. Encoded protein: CASSAGTIRQTEAFF.

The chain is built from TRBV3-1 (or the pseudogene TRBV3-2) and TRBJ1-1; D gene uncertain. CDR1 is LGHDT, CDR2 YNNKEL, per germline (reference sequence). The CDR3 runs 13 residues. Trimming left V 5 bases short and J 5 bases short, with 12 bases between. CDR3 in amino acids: CASSSGIRTEAFF. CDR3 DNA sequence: TGTGCCAGCAGCTCCGGGATAAGAACTGAAGCTTTCTTT.